This T cell receptor beta chain was recovered during a study of shared clonotypes between healthy human individuals. Study-wide results and caveats: Specimens sampled were limited to blood, with tissue repertoires likely differing.

Worth noting for this clone: The antigen remains undetermined.

V gave up 4 bases and J gave up 7 bases; unmatched junction bases: 3. Germline V gene lookup returns CDR1 SNHLY and CDR2 FYNNEI. The CDR3 spans 13 residues. Using immunoSEQ multiplex PCR, the repertoire was profiled, and TCRdb retains in-frame clones only, with some absent. In the table there are about 1 million clones, about 75% of which are singletons. The material sequenced was memory CD4+ T cells sorted from blood. Stated subset: CD45RA-negative fraction. The TCR was taken from a man aged 18 to 29 in good health. The chain combines TRBV2 with TRBJ2-2; 7 bases fit TRBD2. The CDR3 sequence: CASSVASGGELFF. As DNA, the CDR3 is TGTGCCAGCAGTGTGGCTAGCGGCGGGGAGCTGTTTTTT. The variable domain in full, with the rest retrieved from reference TRBV2 and TRBJ2-2, is EPEVTQTPSHQVTQMGQEVILRCVPISNHLYFYWYRQILGQKVEFLVSFYNNEISEKSEIFDDQFSVERPDGSNFTLKIRSTKLEDSAMYFCASSVASGGELFFGEGSRLTVL.